This TCR beta chain originates from a study of CD4+ T cells in melanoma. Study conclusions and caveats: CD8+ T cell, macrophage and B cell function reportedly correlated with neoantigen-specific CD4+ T cells. Diverse differentiation states were reported for melanoma neoantigen-specific CD4+ T cells.

This table comes from immunoSEQ multiplex PCR, and its TCRdb copy is limited to in-frame clones, with some not included. The sample has around 9,500 clones; roughly 69% are singletons. As to this clone: Its cognate antigen is unknown.

Germline-derived CDR1 and CDR2 are MNHEY and SMNVEV (reference sequence). V lost 6 bases and J 0 bases, leaving 15 bases between the germline ends. This CDR3 is 16 amino acids long. The TCR was taken from a human donor with melanoma. The rearrangement joins TRBV27 to TRBJ1-5; D is uncertain. The source material was tumor tissue. CDR3 protein: CASSPRPGNSNQPQHF. The CDR3 DNA follows: TGTGCCAGCAGCCCACGTCCCGGGAATAGCAATCAGCCCCAGCATTTT.